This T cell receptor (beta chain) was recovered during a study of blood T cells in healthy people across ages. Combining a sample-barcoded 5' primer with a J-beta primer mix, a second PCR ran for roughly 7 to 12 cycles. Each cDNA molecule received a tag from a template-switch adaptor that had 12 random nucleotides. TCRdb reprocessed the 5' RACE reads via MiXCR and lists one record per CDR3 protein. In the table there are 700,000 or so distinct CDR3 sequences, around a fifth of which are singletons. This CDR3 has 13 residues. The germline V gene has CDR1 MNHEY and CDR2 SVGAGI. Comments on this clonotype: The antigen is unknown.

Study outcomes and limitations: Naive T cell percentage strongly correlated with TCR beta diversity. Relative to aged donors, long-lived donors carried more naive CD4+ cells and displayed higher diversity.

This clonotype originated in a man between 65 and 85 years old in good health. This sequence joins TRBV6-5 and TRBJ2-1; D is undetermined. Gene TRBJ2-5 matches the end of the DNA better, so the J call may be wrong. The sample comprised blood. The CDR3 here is CASSYYFRETQYF. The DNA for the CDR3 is TGTGCCAGCAGTTACTACTTCCGAGAGACCCAGTACTTC.